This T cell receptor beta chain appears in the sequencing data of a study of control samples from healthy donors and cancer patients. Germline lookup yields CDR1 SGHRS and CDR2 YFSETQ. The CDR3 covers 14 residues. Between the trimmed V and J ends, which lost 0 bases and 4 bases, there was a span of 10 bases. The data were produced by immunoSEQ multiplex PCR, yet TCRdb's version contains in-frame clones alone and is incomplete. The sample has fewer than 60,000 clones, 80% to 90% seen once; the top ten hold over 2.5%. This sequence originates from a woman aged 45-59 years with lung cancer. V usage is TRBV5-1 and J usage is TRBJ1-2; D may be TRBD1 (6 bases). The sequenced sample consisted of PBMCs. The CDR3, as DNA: TGCGCCAGCAGCTTGGGGGACACGTCCTATGGCTACACCTTC. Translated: CASSLGDTSYGYTF.